The next 24 T cell receptor beta chains were all read from a single sample in a study of PD-1 blockade in classical Hodgkin lymphoma. Clones were sequenced by immunoSEQ multiplex PCR, and TCRdb holds only the in-frame ones, with some missing. Among 150,000 or so clones, approximately 80% were seen once, and the ten largest hold about 9.3%. The patients all showed relapse after autologous stem cell transplantation, while their brentuximab vedotin exposure varied. The sample was peripheral blood mononuclear cells (PBMCs), taken before the second cycle of nivolumab. The receptors stem from a human donor with classical Hodgkin lymphoma.

The rearrangement joins TRBV10-1 to TRBJ2-3; 7 bases are shared with TRBD2. The CDR3 totals 15 residues. Trimming at V came to 1 base and at J to 3 bases, leaving 4 bases not matched to a gene. Germline assignment: CDR1 WNHNN and CDR2 SYGVQD (reference sequence). CDR3 amino acids: CASSEFGGRTDTQYF. The CDR3 DNA reads as TGCGCCAGCAGTGAGTTCGGGGGGAGGACAGATACGCAGTATTTT.

The V call is TRBV30, the J call TRBJ1-5, with D tentatively TRBD1 (5 bases). Trimming cost V 1 base and J 6 bases, with 10 bases left between them. CDR3 length: 13 amino acids. The germline V gene has CDR1 GTSNPN and CDR2 SVGIG (reference sequence). Here the CDR3 reads CAWSDVGVQPQHF. As DNA, the CDR3 is TGTGCCTGGAGTGATGTGGGGGTTCAGCCCCAGCATTTT. The variable domain in full, completed from reference TRBV30 and TRBJ1-5, reads SQTIHQWPATLVQPVGSPLSLECTVEGTSNPNLYWYRQAAGRGLQLLFYSVGIGQISSEVPQNLSASRPQDRQFILSSKKLLLSDSGFYLCAWSDVGVQPQHFGDGTRLSIL.

There are a few counts of this clone. This chain links TRBV27 with TRBJ2-3; a weak D match, TRBD1 (6 bases). This CDR3 region has 13 residues. Germline assignment: CDR1 MNHEY and CDR2 SMNVEV (reference sequence). V shed 10 bases and J shed 5 bases, with 16 bases lying between them. The chain's CDR3 is CATRGLGGDTQYF. In DNA, the CDR3 is TGTGCCACACGAGGGCTAGGGGGAGATACGCAGTATTTT.

The chain has TRBV7-3 and TRBJ1-2; D call uncertain. There are 14 residues in the CDR3. The ends were cut back, 5 bases at V and 1 base at J, with 11 bases in the middle. Germline V gene sequence: CDR1 SGHTA, CDR2 FQGTGA. The CDR3 loop reads CASSLGQFNYGYTF. CDR3 coding DNA: TGTGCCAGCAGCCTCGGGCAATTTAACTATGGCTACACCTTC. The full variable domain, in which reference TRBV7-3 and TRBJ1-2 provide the parts outside the CDR3, is GAGVSQTPSNKVTEKGKYVELRCDPISGHTALYWYRQSLGQGPEFLIYFQGTGAADDSGLPNDRFFAVRPEGSVSTLKIQRTERGDSAVYLCASSLGQFNYGYTFGSGTRLTVV.

The gene calls are TRBV2 and TRBJ2-3; 9 nucleotides line up with TRBD2. The V gene end was trimmed by 3 bases and the J gene end by 8 bases; junction bases not matched to a gene: 3. There are 13 residues in the CDR3. Per the germline V gene, CDR1 is SNHLY and CDR2 is FYNNEI. The CDR3 DNA is TGTGCCAGCAGTGATGGCGGGGGGGTTACGCAGTATTTT. This codes for CASSDGGGVTQYF.

In its sample, this clone was seen many times. Other DNA sequences of this sample code for an identical CDR3. The chain uses TRBV6-5 and TRBJ1-2; no definite D call. CDR1 and CDR2 (germline): MNHEY, SVGAGI. The V end lost 0 bases, the J end lost 0 bases, and 2 bases lay between the germline ends. The CDR3 sequence is 13 residues long. The CDR3 sequence is CASSYSANYGYTF. In DNA, the CDR3 is TGTGCCAGCAGTTACTCAGCTAACTATGGCTACACCTTC.

A word on this clone: Different DNA sequences within this sample yield the same CDR3. V usage is TRBV10-3 and J usage is TRBJ1-1; the match to TRBD1 covers 8 bases. Germline V CDR1 and CDR2: ENHRY, SYGVKD. Unmatched junction bases numbered 4, after V lost 6 bases and J lost 1 base. The CDR3 loop spans 14 amino acids. The CDR3 sequence is CAISEDRGNTEAFF. The CDR3 nucleotides are TGTGCCATCAGCGAAGACAGGGGGAACACTGAAGCTTTCTTT.

The chain carries TRBV7-9 and TRBJ2-1; TRBD1 might be the D (6 bases). CDR1 and CDR2 from the germline V gene are SEHNR and FQNEAQ (reference sequence). The V gene lost 5 bases and the J gene lost 9 bases, with 11 bases spanning the gap. This CDR3 is built from 12 residues. The chain's CDR3 is CASSPGAGEQFF. The CDR3 coding sequence is TGTGCCAGCAGCCCAGGGGCGGGTGAGCAGTTCTTC.

The DNA for the CDR3 is TGTGCCAGCTCACCACGGGACAGTTCCAATCAGCCCCAGCATTTT. Protein: CASSPRDSSNQPQHF. This sequence joins TRBV18 and TRBJ1-5; 7 bases are shared with TRBD1. Germline loops: CDR1 KGHSH, CDR2 LQKENI. This CDR3 contains 15 residues. J gave up 3 bases and V 1 base, and 3 bases lay outside the gene matches.

The rearrangement joins TRBV6-5 to TRBJ2-5; a possible D gene is TRBD2 (5 bases). The CDR3 has 16 residues. V lost 0 bases, J lost 4 bases, and 15 bases lay in between. Per germline, CDR1 MNHEY and CDR2 SVGAGI. In nucleotides, the CDR3 is TGTGCCAGCAGTTACTCGGTCCCCGGGGTAGGAGAGACCCAGTACTTC. Protein sequence: CASSYSVPGVGETQYF.

The chain recombines TRBV10-2 with TRBJ1-3, with D possibly being TRBD1 (6 bases). Per germline, CDR1 WSHSY and CDR2 SAAADI. Trimming stripped 5 bases from V and 11 bases from J, with 13 bases between. The CDR3 covers 12 residues. This CDR3 reads CASSWDTRPIYF. The CDR3 nucleotides read TGCGCCAGCAGTTGGGACACCCGACCCATATATTTT.

The genes are TRBV6-5 and TRBJ1-5; no reliable D call. V was shortened by 5 bases and J by 5 bases, with 13 bases between the two germline ends. This CDR3 has 14 amino acids. Germline-derived CDR1 and CDR2 are MNHEY and SVGAGI. CDR3 protein: CASSENRIYQPQHF. The DNA of the CDR3 is TGTGCCAGCAGTGAAAACAGAATATATCAGCCCCAGCATTTT.

The chain combines TRBV9 with TRBJ2-7; no clear D gene. Germline CDR1 SGDLS, CDR2 YYNGEE. V was clipped by 0 bases and J by 0 bases, with 7 bases between them. The CDR3 runs 14 residues. CDR3 region: CASSVDSNSYEQYF. CDR3 sequence (DNA): TGTGCCAGCAGCGTAGATTCGAACTCCTACGAGCAGTACTTC.

The chain is built from TRBV2 and TRBJ2-3; maybe TRBD1 (6 bases). In germline, CDR1 is SNHLY, CDR2 FYNNEI. The CDR3 extends over 15 amino acids. With 6 bases removed from V and 2 bases from J, the gap between germline ends came to 15 bases. In nucleotides, the CDR3 is TGTGCCAGCAGCAAAACAGGGCCTGACACAGATACGCAGTATTTT. Translation: CASSKTGPDTDTQYF.

The chain couples TRBV19 to TRBJ1-5; TRBD1 agrees at 9 bases. The CDR3 covers 16 residues. V was pared by 8 bases and J by 4 bases, with 12 bases of the junction left unmatched. Germline lookup yields CDR1 LNHDA and CDR2 SQIVND (reference sequence). In nucleotides, the CDR3 is TGTGCCAGTCTCCTCGCAAACAGGGGGCGGAATCAGCCCCAGCATTTT. Amino acids: CASLLANRGRNQPQHF.

The CDR3 here is CAWDGVAGFTDTQYF. The CDR3 coding sequence is TGTGCCTGGGACGGGGTAGCGGGATTCACAGATACGCAGTATTTT. This chain links TRBV30 with TRBJ2-3, with 8 bases matching TRBD2. J gave up 2 bases and V 5 bases, and 9 bases lay outside the gene matches. The CDR3 is 15 amino acids. Germline CDR1 reads GTSNPN; CDR2 reads SVGIG (reference sequence).

For this clone: A read error may produce the germline difference seen at one junction end. The rearrangement uses TRBV19 and TRBJ1-2; possible D gene TRBD1, 6 bases. Germline CDR1 reads LNHDA; CDR2 reads SQIVND (reference sequence). The CDR3 consists of 13 residues. The CDR3 nucleotides read TGTGCCAGTACCCCGCAGGGGAACTATGTCTACACCTTC. It yields the protein CASTPQGNYVYTF. Combining the CDR3 with reference TRBV19 and TRBJ1-2 gives the whole variable domain DGGITQSPKYLFRKEGQNVTLSCEQNLNHDAMYWYRQDPGQGLRLIYYSQIVNDFQKGDIAEGYSVSREKKESFPLTVTSAQKNPTAFYLCASTPQGNYVYTFGSGTRLTVV.

The J gene is TRBJ2-7, the V gene TRBV9, with 10 bases identical to TRBD1. This CDR3 region has 14 residues. The J segment lost 5 bases and the V segment lost 0 bases, leaving 2 bases of the junction unmatched. Germline values: CDR1 SGDLS, CDR2 YYNGEE. CDR3 coding DNA: TGTGCCAGCAGCGTAGAGACAGGGGGCGACGAGCAGTACTTC. As protein: CASSVETGGDEQYF.

The chain combines TRBV7-6 with TRBJ2-5, with no clear D. The J call could be wrong; TRBJ2-7 is a better fit for the DNA end. Per germline, CDR1 SGHVS and CDR2 FNYEAQ. The CDR3 length is 12 residues. CDR3 loop: CASSTLNYEQYF. In DNA, the CDR3 is TGTGCCAGCAGCACCCTGAACTACGAGCAGTACTTC.

This clone occurred a few times. V and J are TRBV4-2 and TRBJ2-7; D perhaps matches TRBD2 (6 bases). The CDR3 sequence is 14 residues long. V was trimmed by 0 bases and J by 2 bases, leaving 8 bases between them. CDR1 and CDR2 from the germline V gene are LGHNA and YNFKEQ. The CDR3 DNA reads as TGTGCCAGCAGCCAAGAGTCGGGGGCCTACGAGCAGTACTTC. This gives the protein CASSQESGAYEQYF.

The J gene is TRBJ2-3, the V gene TRBV5-4; either TRBD1 or TRBD2 may fit D (5 bases each). Germline V lookup: CDR1 SGHNT, CDR2 YYREEE (reference sequence). The CDR3 totals 16 residues. V lost 9 bases and J lost 2, with 22 bases in between. The CDR3: CATKALGGALTDTQYF. Written as DNA, the CDR3 is TGTGCCACCAAAGCACTAGGTGGGGCCCTCACAGATACGCAGTATTTT.

The chain recombines TRBV27 with TRBJ2-3, with D maybe TRBD1 (5 bases). V was trimmed by 8 bases and J by 0 bases, leaving 9 bases between them. The germline V gene encodes CDR1 MNHEY and CDR2 SMNVEV (reference sequence). The CDR3 length is 13 residues. The CDR3 nucleotides read TGTGCCAGCTGGGGCAGCAGCACAGATACGCAGTATTTT. Its translation: CASWGSSTDTQYF.

CDR3 amino acids: CASSYTVADTEAFF. The CDR3 bases are TGTGCCAGCAGTTACACGGTGGCTGACACTGAAGCTTTCTTT. The chain combines TRBV6-5 with TRBJ1-1; D not certain. In germline, CDR1 is MNHEY, CDR2 SVGAGI. The CDR3 has 14 residues. The germline V and J ends were trimmed by 2 bases and 3 bases, with 10 bases remaining between them.

The chain joins TRBV2 to TRBJ2-5, with D tentatively TRBD1 (5 bases). This CDR3 contains 14 residues. The germline gives CDR1 SNHLY, CDR2 FYNNEI. Trimming cost V 6 bases and J 2 bases, with 13 bases left between them. The CDR3: CASSLRQRQETQYF. In nucleotides, the CDR3 is TGTGCCAGCAGCTTAAGACAGAGGCAAGAGACCCAGTACTTC.